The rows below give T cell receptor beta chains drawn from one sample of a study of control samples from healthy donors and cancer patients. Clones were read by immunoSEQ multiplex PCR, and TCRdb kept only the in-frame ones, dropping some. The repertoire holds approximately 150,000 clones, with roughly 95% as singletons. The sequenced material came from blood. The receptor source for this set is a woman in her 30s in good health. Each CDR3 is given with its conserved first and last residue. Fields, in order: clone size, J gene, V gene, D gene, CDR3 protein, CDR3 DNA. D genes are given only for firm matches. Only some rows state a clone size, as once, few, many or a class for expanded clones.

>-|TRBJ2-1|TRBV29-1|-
CSVFHRAEYNEQFF
TGCAGCGTTTTCCACCGGGCTGAATACAATGAGCAGTTCTTC
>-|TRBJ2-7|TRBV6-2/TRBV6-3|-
CASSYSGTGFSYEQYF
TGTGCCAGCAGTTACTCGGGGACCGGATTCTCCTACGAGCAGTACTTC
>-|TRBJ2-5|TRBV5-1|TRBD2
CASSLGLAGQETQYF
TGCGCCAGCAGCCTGGGACTAGCGGGACAAGAGACCCAGTACTTC
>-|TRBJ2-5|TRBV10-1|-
CASSERRNQETQYF
TGCGCCAGCAGTGAGCGTCGGAACCAAGAGACCCAGTACTTC
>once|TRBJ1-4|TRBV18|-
CASSLTGALNEKLFF
TGTGCCAGCTCACTAACCGGGGCCCTTAATGAAAAACTGTTTTTT
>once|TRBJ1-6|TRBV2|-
CASIFNTGGGPLHF
TGTGCCAGCATTTTTAACACCGGGGGCGGACCCCTCCACTTT
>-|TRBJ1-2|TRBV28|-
CASSFLSYGYTF
TGTGCCAGCAGTTTTTTGAGCTATGGCTACACCTTC
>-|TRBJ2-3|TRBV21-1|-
CASSTGWAGHTDTQYF
TGTGCCAGCAGCACGGGGTGGGCCGGCCACACAGATACGCAGTATTTT
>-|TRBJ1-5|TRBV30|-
CAWSVYTGSQPQHF
TGTGCCTGGAGTGTGTACACGGGGTCACAGCCCCAGCATTTT
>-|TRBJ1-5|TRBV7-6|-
CASSPLAGGNQPQHF
TGTGCCAGCAGCCCCCTCGCGGGAGGAAATCAGCCCCAGCATTTT
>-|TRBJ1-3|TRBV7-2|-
CASGLYTSSGNTIYF
TGTGCCAGCGGCCTTTACACATCTTCTGGAAACACCATATATTTT
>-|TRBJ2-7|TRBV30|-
CAWSRGLSGEQYF
TGTGCCTGGAGCCGGGGGCTTTCTGGGGAGCAGTACTTC
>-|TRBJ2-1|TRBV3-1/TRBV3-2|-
CASSQGRPYNEQFF
TGTGCCAGCAGCCAAGGCCGGCCCTACAATGAGCAGTTCTTC
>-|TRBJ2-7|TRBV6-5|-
CASRTGPNGAYEQYF
TGTGCCAGCAGAACCGGGCCGAATGGGGCCTACGAGCAGTACTTC
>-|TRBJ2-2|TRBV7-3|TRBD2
CASSLMVASGNTGELFF
TGTGCCAGCAGCTTAATGGTCGCTAGCGGCAACACCGGGGAGCTGTTTTTT
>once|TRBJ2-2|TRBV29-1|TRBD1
CSVDRGLNTGELFF
TGCAGCGTGGACAGGGGCTTGAACACCGGGGAGCTGTTTTTT
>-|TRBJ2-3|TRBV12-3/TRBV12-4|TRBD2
CASSSGDTDTQYF
TGTGCCAGCAGTAGCGGGGACACAGATACGCAGTATTTT
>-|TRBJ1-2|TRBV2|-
CASSEAPGFNGYTF
TGTGCCAGCAGTGAAGCGCCCGGATTTAATGGCTACACCTTC
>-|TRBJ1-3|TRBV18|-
CASSPKALFDSGNTIYF
TGTGCCAGCTCACCAAAGGCGTTATTTGACTCTGGAAACACCATATATTTT
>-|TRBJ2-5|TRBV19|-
CASSRPRTQYF
TGTGCCAGTAGTAGGCCCCGGACCCAGTACTTC
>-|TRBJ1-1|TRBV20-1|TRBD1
CSASRGTVNTEAFF
TGCAGTGCTAGTAGGGGGACAGTTAACACTGAAGCTTTCTTT